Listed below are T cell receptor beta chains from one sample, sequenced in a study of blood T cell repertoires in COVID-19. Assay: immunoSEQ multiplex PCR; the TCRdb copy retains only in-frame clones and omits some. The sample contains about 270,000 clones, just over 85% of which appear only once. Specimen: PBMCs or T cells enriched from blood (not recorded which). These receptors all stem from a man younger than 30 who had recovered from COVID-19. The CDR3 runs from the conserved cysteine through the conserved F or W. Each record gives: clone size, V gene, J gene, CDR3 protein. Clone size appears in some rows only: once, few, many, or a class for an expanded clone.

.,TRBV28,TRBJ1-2,CASSPGTGLLFFGGYTF
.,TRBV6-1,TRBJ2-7,CASSESLYEQYF
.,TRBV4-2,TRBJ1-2,CASSQDGDNYGYTF
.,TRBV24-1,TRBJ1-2,CATSGGASWDGYTF
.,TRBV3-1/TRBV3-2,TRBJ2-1,CASRPAGGPYNEQFF
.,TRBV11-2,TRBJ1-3,CASSHLTGTGNTIYF
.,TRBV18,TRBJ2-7,CASSRIPGGPSWAYEQYF
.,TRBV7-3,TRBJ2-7,CASSLQAGGSSYEQYF
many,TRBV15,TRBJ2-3,CATSRTGEADTQYF
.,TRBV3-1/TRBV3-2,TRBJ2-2,CASSYHTAGDAGELFF
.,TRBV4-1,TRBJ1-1,CARYAMWAFF
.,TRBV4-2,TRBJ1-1,CASSQDSKNTEAFF
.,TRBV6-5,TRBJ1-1,CASSVQGTSTEAFF
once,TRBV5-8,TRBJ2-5,CASSLEFSELGETQYF
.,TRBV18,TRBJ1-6,CASSYTGSSYNSPLHF
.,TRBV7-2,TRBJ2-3,CASSFNRRDTQYF
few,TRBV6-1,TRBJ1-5,CASSASRDYSNQPQHF
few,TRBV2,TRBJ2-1,CASSVGTGYGEQFF
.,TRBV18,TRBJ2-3,CASSPDSASTDTQYF
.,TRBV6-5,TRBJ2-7,CASKAGGQTYEQYF
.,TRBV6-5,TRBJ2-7,CASSSHGGGPTYEQYF
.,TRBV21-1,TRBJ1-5,CASSKDRENQPQHF
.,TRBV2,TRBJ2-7,CASSLPGQGVYEQYF
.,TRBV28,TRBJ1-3,CASSLQYASGSGNTIYF
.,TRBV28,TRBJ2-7,CASSSLPGQGYEQYF
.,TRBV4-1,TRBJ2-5,CASSHPGVRETQYF
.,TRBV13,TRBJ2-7,CASSSLGEQYF
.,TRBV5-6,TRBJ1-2,CASSLAGTGGYGYTF
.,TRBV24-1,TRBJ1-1,CATSDSGWTEAFF
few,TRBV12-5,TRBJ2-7,CASGLVRDIPYEQYF
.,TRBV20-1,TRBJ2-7,CSASLPSAAYEQYF
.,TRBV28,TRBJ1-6,CASSLGSRVTPLHF
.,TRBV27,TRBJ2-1,CASSLLANSYNEQFF
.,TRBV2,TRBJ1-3,CASSEAVRRYTIYF
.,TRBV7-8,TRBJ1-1,CASSLGDRGYTEAFF
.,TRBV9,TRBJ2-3,CASSVATVVAGEGTQYF
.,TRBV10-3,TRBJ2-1,CAIRYPSANEQFF
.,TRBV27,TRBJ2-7,CASSRDRKAYEQYF
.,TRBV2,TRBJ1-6,CASIRQGIGSPLHF
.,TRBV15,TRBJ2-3,CATSPVLADTQYF
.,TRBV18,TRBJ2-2,CASSPPGRNTGELFF